Shown below are 29 T cell receptor beta chains from a single sample sequenced in a study of blood T cells in healthy people across ages. Alongside a J-beta primer mix, a sample-barcoded 5' primer served in a second PCR lasting about 6 to 11 cycles. TCRdb reanalysed the 5' RACE reads using MiXCR and keeps one entry per CDR3 protein. The sample records about 1.4 million distinct CDR3 sequences, 59% being singletons. The sequencing input was blood. The receptor source for this set is a man aged 18 to 29 in good health.

This clonotype has only one observation. V usage is TRBV5-1 and J usage is TRBJ2-5; tentatively, D is TRBD1 or TRBD2 (5 bases each). V gave up 3 bases and J gave up 4 bases, with 19 bases separating them. The CDR3 has 16 residues. The germline CDR1 and CDR2 sequences are SGHRS and YFSETQ. CDR3 protein: CASSSRDPSRRETQYF. The CDR3 DNA reads as TGCGCCAGCAGCTCACGGGACCCCTCCCGTCGAGAGACCCAGTACTTC.

This chain uses TRBV6-2 or TRBV6-3 with TRBJ2-7, with a possible D match to TRBD2 (7 bases). The length of the CDR3 is 14 residues. The V and J ends lost 7 bases and 3 bases respectively, with 16 bases between them. Per germline, CDR1 MNHEY and CDR2 SVGEGT. The DNA of the CDR3 is TGTGCCAGCAACAAGGGGGGGTTCGACTACGAGCAGTACTTC. Protein: CASNKGGFDYEQYF.

V usage is TRBV20-1 and J usage is TRBJ1-5; unclear D gene. Looked up from germline, CDR1 is DFQATT and CDR2 is SNEGSKA (reference sequence). Trimming stripped 0 bases from V and 7 bases from J, with 22 bases between. The CDR3 spans 17 residues. CDR3 loop: CSARDPVSGPHTQPQHF. The CDR3 DNA sequence: TGCAGTGCTAGAGATCCCGTCTCCGGACCCCATACGCAGCCCCAGCATTTT.

V is TRBV7-8 and J is TRBJ2-3; the D is unclear. There are 14 residues in the CDR3. Looked up from germline, CDR1 is SGHVS and CDR2 is FQNEAQ. V lost 5 bases and J lost 3, with 12 bases in between. CDR3 sequence: CASSPSDWTDTQYF. The CDR3 nucleotides read TGTGCCAGCAGCCCCTCCGATTGGACAGATACGCAGTATTTT.

V gene TRBV5-1 combines with J gene TRBJ2-4; D could derive from TRBD1 or TRBD2 (6 bases each). The J call is uncertain, as TRBJ2-7 better fits the DNA end. The CDR3 spans 15 residues. CDR1 and CDR2 (germline): SGHRS, YFSETQ. The CDR3 region has the DNA TGCGCCAGCAGCTTGGAGGGGGGCCGGGTCTACGAGCAGTACTTC. Amino acid sequence: CASSLEGGRVYEQYF.

V usage is TRBV5-1 and J usage is TRBJ2-1, with TRBD2 identical over 8 bases. The length of the CDR3 is 15 residues. Germline V lookup: CDR1 SGHRS, CDR2 YFSETQ. Trimming took 4 bases from V and 2 from J; bases not matched to a gene: 5. The CDR3 nucleotides read TGCGCCAGCAGCCGACGGGGGGGTCCCTACAATGAGCAGTTCTTC. Translated: CASSRRGGPYNEQFF.

This clonotype appeared a few times. V gene TRBV7-2 combines with J gene TRBJ1-6; possibly TRBD1 for D (6 bases). V lost 3 bases and J 2 bases, leaving 11 bases between the germline ends. Germline V gene sequence: CDR1 SGHTA, CDR2 FQGNSA. This CDR3 has 16 residues. As DNA, the CDR3 is TGTGCCAGCAGCTTCAGTACAGGGCCCTATAATTCACCCCTCCACTTT. It translates to CASSFSTGPYNSPLHF. The full variable domain, with the rest looked up from reference TRBV7-2 and TRBJ1-6, is GAGVSQSPSNKVTEKGKDVELRCDPISGHTALYWYRQSLGQGLEFLIYFQGNSAPDKSGLPSDRFSAERTGGSVSTLTIQRTQQEDSAVYLCASSFSTGPYNSPLHFGNGTRLTVT.

The table lists this clonotype with a count of one. This chain joins TRBV7-9 and TRBJ2-7, with 7 bases identical to TRBD2. The CDR3 is 15 amino acids. Losses at the gene ends were 3 bases for V and 7 bases for J; bases not matched to a gene: 12. CDR1 and CDR2 from the germline V gene are SEHNR and FQNEAQ (reference sequence). DNA for the CDR3: TGTGCCAGCAGCTTTGACGGGGGGACTTACAATGAGCAGTACTTC. Amino acid sequence: CASSFDGGTYNEQYF.

This clonotype has just a few counts. The rearrangement uses TRBV6-5 and TRBJ2-7; no definite D call. The CDR3 sequence is 13 residues long. Germline values: CDR1 MNHEY, CDR2 SVGAGI. Trimming removed 5 bases from V and 2 bases from J, with 10 bases in between. CDR3 nucleotides: TGTGCCAGCAGTCCCCGCAGAGCCTACGAGCAGTACTTC. This gives the protein CASSPRRAYEQYF.

The chain joins TRBV20-1 to TRBJ2-1; 8 nucleotides match TRBD2. The V and J ends lost 2 bases and 7 bases, in that order; junction bases with no gene match: 19. CDR1 and CDR2 (germline): DFQATT, SNEGSKA (reference sequence). The CDR3 covers 18 residues. CDR3 in DNA: TGCAGTGCTAGAACAGGACTAGCCCGGGCCACCGGAAGGAATGAGCAGTTCTTC. Protein sequence: CSARTGLARATGRNEQFF.

The rearrangement uses TRBV29-1 and TRBJ1-5; no firm D call. The CDR3 is 12 amino acids. Trimming removed 7 bases from V and 7 bases from J, with 14 bases in between. Per the germline V gene, CDR1 is SQVTM and CDR2 is ANQGSEA. The CDR3 DNA is TGCAGCGCCATAAGTGGAGGCCAGCCCCAGCATTTT. This gives the protein CSAISGGQPQHF. Using reference TRBV29-1 and TRBJ1-5 for the parts outside the CDR3, the full variable domain is SAVISQKPSRDICQRGTSLTIQCQVDSQVTMMFWYRQQPGQSLTLIATANQGSEATYESGFVIDKFPISRPNLTFSTLTVSNMSPEDSSIYLCSAISGGQPQHFGDGTRLSIL.

The sample holds a few counts of this clonotype. The J gene is TRBJ2-7, the V gene TRBV5-1; TRBD1 matches 8 bases. Looked up from germline, CDR1 is SGHRS and CDR2 is YFSETQ. Trimming took 0 bases from V and 0 from J; bases not matched to a gene: 5. This CDR3 is 16 amino acids long. CDR3 protein: CASSLAIGQGSYEQYF. CDR3 in DNA: TGCGCCAGCAGCTTGGCCATAGGACAGGGCTCCTACGAGCAGTACTTC.

The chain couples TRBV18 to TRBJ2-1; TRBD1 agrees at 9 bases. J was trimmed by 15 bases and V by 2 bases; bases with no gene match: 8. The length of the CDR3 is 13 residues. The germline CDR1 and CDR2 sequences are KGHSH and LQKENI. The CDR3 bases are TGTGCCAGCTCACCATCATCTGACAGGGGGTCGTTCTTC. Translating gives CASSPSSDRGSFF.

The chain employs TRBV11-2 and TRBJ1-2; possible D gene TRBD1, 6 bases. Germline CDR1 and CDR2: SGHAT and FQNNGV. Trimming took 5 bases from V and 6 from J, leaving 16 bases between them. CDR3 size: 14 residues. This CDR3 reads CASSVWGAQDGYTF. The DNA for the CDR3 is TGTGCCAGCAGCGTTTGGGGGGCGCAGGATGGCTACACCTTC.

The rearrangement uses TRBV18 and TRBJ2-5; D call uncertain. CDR1 and CDR2 from the germline V gene are KGHSH and LQKENI. The CDR3 spans 14 residues. The V end lost 0 bases, the J end lost 2 bases, and 7 bases lay between the germline ends. CDR3 sequence: CASSPPSLQETQYF. In DNA form, the CDR3 reads TGTGCCAGCTCACCACCGTCCCTGCAAGAGACCCAGTACTTC.

V and J are TRBV4-1 and TRBJ1-1; no firm D call. Trimming pared 0 bases from V and 6 bases from J, leaving 14 bases between. CDR1 is MGHRA and CDR2 is YSYEKL in the germline V gene. This CDR3 has 15 amino acids. The CDR3 coding sequence is TGCGCCAGCAGCCAAGATAGGAGTTTTGGGTCTGAAGCTTTCTTT. Its translation: CASSQDRSFGSEAFF.

The rearrangement uses TRBV6-2 or TRBV6-3 and TRBJ2-7, with 9 nucleotides matching TRBD1. This CDR3 is built from 16 residues. Losses at the gene ends were 0 bases for V and 6 bases for J; bases not matched to a gene: 9. CDR1 is MNHEY, CDR2 SVGEGT, per germline. Here the CDR3 DNA reads TGTGCCAGCAGTTACTCCCCGGGACAGGGTCCCCTCGAGCAGTACTTC. Translation gives CASSYSPGQGPLEQYF.

As concerns this clonotype: One end of the junction is discordant with germline, which a read error may explain. This chain joins TRBV20-1 and TRBJ2-7; perhaps TRBD2 as D (6 bases). The CDR3 loop spans 13 amino acids. Per germline, CDR1 DFQATT and CDR2 SNEGSKA (reference sequence). Here the CDR3 reads CSARGLATYEQYF. The DNA for the CDR3 is TGCAGTGCGAGAGGTCTAGCGACCTACGAGCAGTACTTC.

The genes are TRBV20-1 and TRBJ2-7, with a possible D match to TRBD2 (6 bases). The CDR3 sequence is 15 residues long. The germline gives CDR1 DFQATT, CDR2 SNEGSKA (reference sequence). V was cut by 3 bases and J by 2 bases, with 17 bases left in between. CDR3: CSARGSGIPAYEQYF. CDR3 DNA sequence: TGCAGTGCTAGGGGTAGCGGAATTCCTGCCTACGAGCAGTACTTC.

This chain links TRBV5-6 with TRBJ1-6; 7 positions agree with TRBD1. This CDR3 has 19 amino acids. V was pared by 4 bases and J by 9 bases, with 22 bases of the junction left unmatched. Germline V gene lookup returns CDR1 SGHDT and CDR2 YYEEEE. CDR3 sequence: CASSPEGAGVGLDGSPLHF. Here the CDR3 DNA reads TGTGCCAGCAGCCCCGAGGGGGCAGGAGTTGGGCTCGATGGTTCACCCCTCCACTTT.

The chain links TRBV20-1 to TRBJ2-1; TRBD2 aligns across 13 bases. V gave up 7 bases and J gave up 10 bases; unmatched junction bases: 10. CDR1 DFQATT and CDR2 SNEGSKA come from the germline V gene (reference sequence). This CDR3 is built from 14 residues. The CDR3 protein is CSVPTSGGAREQFF. CDR3 DNA sequence: TGCAGTGTTCCAACTAGCGGGGGGGCCCGAGAGCAGTTCTTC.

CDR3 protein: CASSIRQFTNYGYTF. CDR3 bases: TGTGCCAGCAGTATAAGACAGTTCACTAACTATGGCTACACCTTC. The J gene is TRBJ1-2, the V gene TRBV12-3 or TRBV12-4; perhaps TRBD1 as D (5 bases). The germline V and J ends were trimmed by 5 bases and 0 bases, with 13 bases remaining between them. The CDR3 is made up of 15 amino acids.

The chain combines TRBV7-9 with TRBJ2-4; weak D call: TRBD1 (5 bases). Trimming removed 4 bases from V and 0 bases from J, with 16 bases in between. Per germline, CDR1 SEHNR and CDR2 FQNEAQ (reference sequence). The CDR3 extends over 17 amino acids. Here the CDR3 reads CASSSDRAPLAKNIQYF. Written as DNA, the CDR3 is TGTGCCAGCAGCTCCGACAGAGCGCCCCTAGCCAAAAACATTCAGTACTTC.

The chain employs TRBV28 and TRBJ1-2; D is possibly TRBD1 (5 bases). The length of the CDR3 is 15 residues. V lost 4 bases and J lost 6, with 18 bases in between. Germline CDR1 reads MDHEN; CDR2 reads SYDVKM. CDR3 protein: CASSSYYRFGDGYTF. The DNA for the CDR3 is TGTGCCAGCAGTTCATATTACAGGTTCGGGGATGGCTACACCTTC.

The chain joins TRBV21-1 to TRBJ2-7; TRBD1, the table's D call, was not compared with the DNA. TRBV21-1 is termed a pseudogene. The CDR3 has 18 residues. CDR3 sequence (DNA): TGTGCCAGCAGCAAAAACCGGGGACAGGGGGCCACTTTGGTCGAGCAGTACTTC. As protein: CASSKNRGQGATLVEQYF.

The rearrangement links TRBV3-1 to TRBJ2-3, with D perhaps assigned TRBD1 or TRBD2 (6 bases each). The CDR3 is made up of 16 amino acids. The V end lost 3 bases, the J end lost 2 bases, and 15 bases lay between the germline ends. Germline CDR1 and CDR2: LGHDT and YNNKEL (reference sequence). The chain's CDR3 is CASSHTRGALTDTQYF. CDR3 nucleotide sequence: TGTGCCAGCAGCCATACTAGGGGGGCCCTCACAGATACGCAGTATTTT.

In this sample, this clonotype turned up a few times. V and J are TRBV20-1 and TRBJ2-5, with D tentatively TRBD2 (6 bases). Germline V gene data show CDR1 as DFQATT and CDR2 as SNEGSKA (reference sequence). V lost 6 bases, J lost 7 bases, and 12 bases lay in between. The CDR3 length is 11 residues. The CDR3 is CSAPGDGTQYF. CDR3 DNA sequence: TGCAGTGCCCCGGGGGACGGGACCCAGTACTTC.

V gene TRBV4-1 combines with J gene TRBJ2-5; D is perhaps TRBD1 (6 bases). Germline CDR1 and CDR2: MGHRA and YSYEKL. V was clipped by 4 bases and J by 3 bases, with 15 bases between them. The CDR3 is made up of 15 amino acids. CDR3 residues: CASSPAGTREETQYF. The CDR3 DNA reads TGCGCCAGCAGCCCCGCCGGGACACGGGAAGAGACCCAGTACTTC.

The chain uses TRBV27 and TRBJ2-1; D is undetermined. Trimming pared 3 bases from V and 5 bases from J, leaving 17 bases between. The CDR3 runs 16 residues. CDR1 and CDR2 (germline): MNHEY, SMNVEV (reference sequence). The CDR3 reads CASSFSWADRNNEQFF. DNA of the CDR3: TGTGCCAGCAGTTTCTCCTGGGCCGATCGTAACAATGAGCAGTTCTTC.